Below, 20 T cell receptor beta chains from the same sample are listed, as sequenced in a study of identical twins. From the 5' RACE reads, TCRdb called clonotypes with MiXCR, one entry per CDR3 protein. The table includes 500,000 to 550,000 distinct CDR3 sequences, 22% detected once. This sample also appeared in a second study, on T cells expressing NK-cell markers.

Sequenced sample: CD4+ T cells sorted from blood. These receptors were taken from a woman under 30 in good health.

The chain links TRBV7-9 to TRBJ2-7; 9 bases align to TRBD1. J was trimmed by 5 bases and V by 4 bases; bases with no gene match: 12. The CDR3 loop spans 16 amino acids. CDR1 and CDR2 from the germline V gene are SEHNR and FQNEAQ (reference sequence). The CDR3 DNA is TGTGCCAGCAGCTCTAGGGTCGGGACAGGGAGACACGAGCAGTACTTC. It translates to CASSSRVGTGRHEQYF.

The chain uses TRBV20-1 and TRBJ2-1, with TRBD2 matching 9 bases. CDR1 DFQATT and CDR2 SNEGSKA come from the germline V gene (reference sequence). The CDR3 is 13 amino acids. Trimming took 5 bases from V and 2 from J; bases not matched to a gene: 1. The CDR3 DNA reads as TGCAGTGCTCGGACTAGCGCCTACAATGAGCAGTTCTTC. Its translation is CSARTSAYNEQFF.

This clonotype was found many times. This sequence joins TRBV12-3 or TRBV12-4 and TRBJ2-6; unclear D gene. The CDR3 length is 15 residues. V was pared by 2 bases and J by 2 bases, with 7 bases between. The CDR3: CASSLSGAGANVLTF. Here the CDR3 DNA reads TGTGCCAGCAGTTTATCAGGCGCTGGGGCCAACGTCCTGACTTTC.

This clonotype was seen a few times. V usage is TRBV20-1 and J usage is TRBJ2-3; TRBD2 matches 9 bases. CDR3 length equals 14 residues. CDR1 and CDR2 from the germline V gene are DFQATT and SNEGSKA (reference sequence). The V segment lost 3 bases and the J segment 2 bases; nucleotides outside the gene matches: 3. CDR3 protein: CSASLAGDTDTQYF. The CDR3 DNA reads TGCAGTGCTAGCTTAGCGGGAGACACAGATACGCAGTATTTT.

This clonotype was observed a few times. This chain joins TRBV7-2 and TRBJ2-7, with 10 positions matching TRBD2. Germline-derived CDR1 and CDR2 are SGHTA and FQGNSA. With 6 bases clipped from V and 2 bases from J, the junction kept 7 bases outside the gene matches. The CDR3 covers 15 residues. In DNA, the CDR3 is TGTGCCAGCAGAACGGGACTAGCGACTGCCTACGAGCAGTACTTC. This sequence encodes CASRTGLATAYEQYF. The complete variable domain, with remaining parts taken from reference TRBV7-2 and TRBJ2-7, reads GAGVSQSPSNKVTEKGKDVELRCDPISGHTALYWYRQSLGQGLEFLIYFQGNSAPDKSGLPSDRFSAERTGGSVSTLTIQRTQQEDSAVYLCASRTGLATAYEQYFGPGTRLTVT.

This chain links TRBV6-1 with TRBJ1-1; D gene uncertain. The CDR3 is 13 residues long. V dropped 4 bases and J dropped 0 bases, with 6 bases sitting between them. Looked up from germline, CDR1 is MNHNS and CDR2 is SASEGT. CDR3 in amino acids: CASSAQLNTEAFF. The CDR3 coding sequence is TGTGCCAGCAGTGCACAGTTGAACACTGAAGCTTTCTTT.

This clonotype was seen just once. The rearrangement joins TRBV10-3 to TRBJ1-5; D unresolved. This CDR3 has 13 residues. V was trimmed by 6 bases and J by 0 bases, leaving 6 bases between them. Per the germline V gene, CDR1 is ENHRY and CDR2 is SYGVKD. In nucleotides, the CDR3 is TGTGCCATCAGCGACACTAGCAATCAGCCCCAGCATTTT. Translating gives CAISDTSNQPQHF.

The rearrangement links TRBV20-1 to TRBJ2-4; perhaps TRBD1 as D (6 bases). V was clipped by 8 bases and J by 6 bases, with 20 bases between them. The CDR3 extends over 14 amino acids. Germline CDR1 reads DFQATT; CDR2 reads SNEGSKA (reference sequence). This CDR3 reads CSTDGTLGGNIQYF. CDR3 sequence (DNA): TGCAGTACCGACGGGACCCTAGGGGGAAACATTCAGTACTTC.

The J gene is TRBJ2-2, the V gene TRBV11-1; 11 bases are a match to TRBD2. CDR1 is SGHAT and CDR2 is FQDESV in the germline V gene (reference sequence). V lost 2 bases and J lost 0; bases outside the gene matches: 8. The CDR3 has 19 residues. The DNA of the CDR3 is TGTGCCAGCAGCTTACTCGAGCTAGCGGGGGGCCCGAACACCGGGGAGCTGTTTTTT. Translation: CASSLLELAGGPNTGELFF.

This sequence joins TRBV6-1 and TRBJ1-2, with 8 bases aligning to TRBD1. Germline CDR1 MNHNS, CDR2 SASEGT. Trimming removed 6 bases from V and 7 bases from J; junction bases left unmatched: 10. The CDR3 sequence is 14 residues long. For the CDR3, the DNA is TGTGCCAGCAGCCCTACAGGGGGATCACTTGGCTACACCTTC. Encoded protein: CASSPTGGSLGYTF.

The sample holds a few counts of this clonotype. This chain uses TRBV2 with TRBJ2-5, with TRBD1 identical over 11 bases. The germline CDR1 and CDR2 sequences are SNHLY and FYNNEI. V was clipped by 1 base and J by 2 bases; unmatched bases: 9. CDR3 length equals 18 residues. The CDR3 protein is CASSEGTGGAYPQETQYF. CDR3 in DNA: TGTGCCAGCAGTGAAGGGACAGGGGGCGCTTATCCGCAAGAGACCCAGTACTTC.

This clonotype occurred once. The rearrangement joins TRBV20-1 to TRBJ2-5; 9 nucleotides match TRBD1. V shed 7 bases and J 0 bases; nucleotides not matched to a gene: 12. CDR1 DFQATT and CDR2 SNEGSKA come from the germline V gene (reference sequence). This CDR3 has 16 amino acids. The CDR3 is CSVTRDRAIHQETQYF. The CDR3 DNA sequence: TGCAGTGTAACCCGGGACAGGGCTATTCACCAAGAGACCCAGTACTTC.

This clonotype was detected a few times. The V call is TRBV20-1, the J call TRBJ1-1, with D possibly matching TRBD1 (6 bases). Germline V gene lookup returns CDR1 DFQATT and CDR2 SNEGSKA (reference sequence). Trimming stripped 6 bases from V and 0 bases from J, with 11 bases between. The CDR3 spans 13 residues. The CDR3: CSARGAVNTEAFF. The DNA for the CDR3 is TGCAGTGCAAGGGGGGCGGTGAACACTGAAGCTTTCTTT.

CDR3: CASSGLILAGGAKNIQYF. CDR3 sequence (DNA): TGTGCCAGCAGCGGACTCATACTAGCCGGGGGAGCCAAAAACATTCAGTACTTC. The V gene is TRBV9, the J gene TRBJ2-4; a possible D gene is TRBD2 (6 bases). V lost 3 bases and J lost 0, with 19 bases in between. The CDR3 runs to 18 residues. CDR1 and CDR2 (germline): SGDLS, YYNGEE.

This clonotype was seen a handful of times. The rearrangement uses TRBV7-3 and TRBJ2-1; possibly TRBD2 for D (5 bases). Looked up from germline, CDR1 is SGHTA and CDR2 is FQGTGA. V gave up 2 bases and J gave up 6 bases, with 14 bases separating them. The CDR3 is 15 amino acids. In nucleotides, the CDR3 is TGTGCCAGCAGCTTAGGGTGGAGCGGCACCAATGAGCAGTTCTTC. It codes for CASSLGWSGTNEQFF.

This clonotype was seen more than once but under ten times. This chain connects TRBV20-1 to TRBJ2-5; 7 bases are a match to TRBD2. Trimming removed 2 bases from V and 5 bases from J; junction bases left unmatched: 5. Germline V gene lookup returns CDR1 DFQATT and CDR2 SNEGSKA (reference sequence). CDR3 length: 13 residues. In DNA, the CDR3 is TGCAGTGCTAGACTGAGCGGGGAGGAGACCCAGTACTTC. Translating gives CSARLSGEETQYF.

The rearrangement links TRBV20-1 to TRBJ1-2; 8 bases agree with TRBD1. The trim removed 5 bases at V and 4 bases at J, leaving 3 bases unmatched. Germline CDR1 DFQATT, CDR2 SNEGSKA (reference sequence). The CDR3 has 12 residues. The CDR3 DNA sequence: TGCAGTGCTTGGGACAGGAGCTATGGCTACACCTTC. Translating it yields CSAWDRSYGYTF.

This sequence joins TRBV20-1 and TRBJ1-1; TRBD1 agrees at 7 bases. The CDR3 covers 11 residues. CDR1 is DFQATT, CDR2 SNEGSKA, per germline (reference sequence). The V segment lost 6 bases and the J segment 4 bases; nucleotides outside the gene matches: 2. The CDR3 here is CSASGGTEAFF. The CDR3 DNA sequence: TGCAGTGCGTCAGGGGGCACTGAAGCTTTCTTT.

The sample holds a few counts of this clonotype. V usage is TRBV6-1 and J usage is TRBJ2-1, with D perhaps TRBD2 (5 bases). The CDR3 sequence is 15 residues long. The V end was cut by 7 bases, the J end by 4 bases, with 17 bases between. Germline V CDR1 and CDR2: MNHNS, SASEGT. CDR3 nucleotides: TGTGCCAGCACCAACCCCTTTCTAGCTTACAATGAGCAGTTCTTC. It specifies CASTNPFLAYNEQFF.

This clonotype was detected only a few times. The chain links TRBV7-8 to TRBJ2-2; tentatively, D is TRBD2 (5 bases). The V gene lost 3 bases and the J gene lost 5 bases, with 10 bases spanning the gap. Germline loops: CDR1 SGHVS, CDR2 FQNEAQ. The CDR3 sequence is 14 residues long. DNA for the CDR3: TGTGCCAGCAGCTTTACCCCGGGGACCGGGGAGCTGTTTTTT. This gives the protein CASSFTPGTGELFF.